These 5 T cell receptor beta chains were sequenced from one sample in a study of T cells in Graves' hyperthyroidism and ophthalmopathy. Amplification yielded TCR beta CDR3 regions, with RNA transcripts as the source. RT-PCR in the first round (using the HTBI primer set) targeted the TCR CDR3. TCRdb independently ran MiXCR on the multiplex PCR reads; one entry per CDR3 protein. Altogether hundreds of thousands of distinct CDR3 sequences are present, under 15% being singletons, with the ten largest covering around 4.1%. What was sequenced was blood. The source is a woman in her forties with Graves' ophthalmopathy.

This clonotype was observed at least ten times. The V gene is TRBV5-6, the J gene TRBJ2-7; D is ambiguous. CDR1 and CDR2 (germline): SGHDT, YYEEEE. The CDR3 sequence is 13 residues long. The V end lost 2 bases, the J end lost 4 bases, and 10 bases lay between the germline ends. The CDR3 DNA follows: TGTGCCAGCAGCTTCGGAGATTTATACGAGCAGTACTTC. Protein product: CASSFGDLYEQYF.

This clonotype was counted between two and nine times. This CDR3 is CASSPWGSGTEETQYF. In nucleotides, the CDR3 is TGTGCCAGCAGCCCTTGGGGTAGCGGGACTGAAGAGACCCAGTACTTC. This rearrangement joins TRBV3-1 to TRBJ2-5; 8 nucleotides align to TRBD2. Germline CDR1 reads LGHDT; CDR2 reads YNNKEL (reference sequence). The CDR3 contains 16 residues. V dropped 4 bases and J dropped 3; count of bases not matched to a gene: 10.

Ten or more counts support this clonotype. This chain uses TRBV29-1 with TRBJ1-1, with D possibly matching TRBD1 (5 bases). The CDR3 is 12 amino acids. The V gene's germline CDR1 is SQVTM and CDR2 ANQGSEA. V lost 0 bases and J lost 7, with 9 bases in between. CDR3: CSVEEGAVEAFF. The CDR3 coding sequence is TGCAGCGTTGAAGAAGGGGCTGTTGAAGCTTTCTTT.

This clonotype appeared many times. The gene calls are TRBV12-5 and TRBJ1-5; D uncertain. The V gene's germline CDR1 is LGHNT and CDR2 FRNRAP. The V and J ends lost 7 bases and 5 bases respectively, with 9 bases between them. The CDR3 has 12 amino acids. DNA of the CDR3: TGTGCTAGTGCAGGCCCAGATCAGCCCCAGCATTTT. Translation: CASAGPDQPQHF. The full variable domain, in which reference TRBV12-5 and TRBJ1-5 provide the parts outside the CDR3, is DARVTQTPRHKVTEMGQEVTMRCQPILGHNTVFWYRQTMMQGLELLAYFRNRAPLDDSGMPKDRFSAEMPDATLATLKIQPSEPRDSAVYFCASAGPDQPQHFGDGTRLSIL.

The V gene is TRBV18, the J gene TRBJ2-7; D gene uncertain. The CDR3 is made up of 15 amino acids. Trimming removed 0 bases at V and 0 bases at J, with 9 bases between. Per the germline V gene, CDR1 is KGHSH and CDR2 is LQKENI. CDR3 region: CASSPPSASSYEQYF. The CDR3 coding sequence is TGTGCCAGCTCACCACCCAGCGCGAGCTCCTACGAGCAGTACTTC.